This record covers a single T cell receptor (beta chain). No antigen is known for it. This PCR relied on a set of 60 Vbeta primers and 13 Jbeta primers. Method: immunoSEQ multiplex PCR; TCRdb's copy keeps in-frame clones and lacks some. Found here are some 130,000 clones, around 63% of them singletons; the top ten hold about 1.5%. This sample was included in a study of cytomegalovirus exposure and HLA in healthy donors. Overall study findings and caveats: In a later analysis, HLA-associated TCR beta chains were more clonally expanded than equally common others. When analyzed later, a missense DCLRE1C variant was found to be linked to TCR beta V- and J-gene trimming. In an earlier analysis, most TCR beta V segments were productive about 87% or about 30% of the time. Most CMV-associated TCR beta chains appeared HLA-restricted in a later analysis.

Germline assignment: CDR1 SEHNR and CDR2 FQNEAQ (reference sequence). Trimming removed 5 bases from V and 3 bases from J, with 14 bases in between. This CDR3 comprises 14 residues. The sample consisted of PBMCs. The V and J genes are TRBV7-9 and TRBJ2-7, with a possible D match to TRBD1 (7 bases). The source of this sequence is a human donor in good health. The chain's CDR3 is CASSPGTAGYEQYF. The CDR3 DNA reads TGTGCCAGCAGCCCCGGGACAGCGGGCTACGAGCAGTACTTC.